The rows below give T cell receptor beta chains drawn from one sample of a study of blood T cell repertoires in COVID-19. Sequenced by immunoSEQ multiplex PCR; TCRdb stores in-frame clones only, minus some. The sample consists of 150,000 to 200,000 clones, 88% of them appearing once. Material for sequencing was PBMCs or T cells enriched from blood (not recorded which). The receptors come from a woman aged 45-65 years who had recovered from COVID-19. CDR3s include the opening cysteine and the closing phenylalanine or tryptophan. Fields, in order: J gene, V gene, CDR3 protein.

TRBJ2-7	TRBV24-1	CATSDVSGGRGNYEQYF
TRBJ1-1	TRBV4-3	CASSNLGTGRRGEAFF
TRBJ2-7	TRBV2	CASSRLAGPGEQYF
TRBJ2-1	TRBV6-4	CASRGTSGKQFF
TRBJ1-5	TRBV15	CATSRDRGEGSNQPQHF
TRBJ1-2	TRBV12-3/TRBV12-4	CASSETLPYGYTF
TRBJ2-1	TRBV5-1	CASSFAGTSLDEQFF
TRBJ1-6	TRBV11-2	CASSLDRGGTSYNSPLHF
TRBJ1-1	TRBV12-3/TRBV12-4	CASKEPPNTEAFF
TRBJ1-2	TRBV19	CASSTRPLVGDGYTF
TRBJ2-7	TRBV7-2	CASSLEQGSSYEQYF
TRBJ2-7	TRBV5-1	CASRSSGTGAYEQYF
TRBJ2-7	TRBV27	CASSSWTSGGYEQYF
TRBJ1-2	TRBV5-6	CASSLVGVDGYTF
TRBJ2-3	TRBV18	CASSPPGQTTQYF
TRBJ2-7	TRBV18	CASSVLSGTSVHEQYF
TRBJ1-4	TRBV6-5	CATGGEFNEKLFF
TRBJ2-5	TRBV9	CASSVGGGGAQETQYF
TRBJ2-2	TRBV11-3	CASSLAGTRLSGELFF
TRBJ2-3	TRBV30	CAWSGDRATDTQYF
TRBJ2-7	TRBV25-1	CASSESGGSSEQYF
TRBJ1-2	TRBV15	CATSRDLGSPQLWGDTF
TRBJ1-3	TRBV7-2	CASSFAGAGNTIYF
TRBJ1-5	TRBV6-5	CASSPGQVRNQPQHF
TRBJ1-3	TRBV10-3	CAIRELSGNTIYF
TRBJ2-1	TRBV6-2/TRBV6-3	CASSPTGGHEQFF
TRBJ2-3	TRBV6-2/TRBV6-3	CASSVELAGGPGNTQYF
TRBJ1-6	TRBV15	CATSGQSSYNSPLHF
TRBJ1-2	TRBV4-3	CASSQDMGPGGGYTF
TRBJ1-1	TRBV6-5	CASKIQSNTEAFF
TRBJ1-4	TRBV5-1	CASSLGQGNEKLFF
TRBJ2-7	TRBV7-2	CASSLAGRVYEQYF
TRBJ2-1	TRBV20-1	CSARRAIEQFF
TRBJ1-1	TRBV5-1	CASRITGNTEAFF
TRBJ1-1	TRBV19	CASSTRRDEAFF
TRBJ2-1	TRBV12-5	CASGRPAGIYNEQFF
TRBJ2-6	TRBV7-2	CASSLRGGTGANVLTF
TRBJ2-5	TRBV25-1	CASSAGTGAVETQYF
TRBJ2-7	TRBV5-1	CASSSMTGGSYEQYF
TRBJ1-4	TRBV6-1	CASSEVPGQGNEKLFF
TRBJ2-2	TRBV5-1	CASSHKRDRVLPGELFF
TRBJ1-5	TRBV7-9	CASSSTGEYSNQPQHF
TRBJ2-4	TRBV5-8	CASSPEGVIHENIQYF
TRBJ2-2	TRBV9	CASSPLWPSNTGELFF
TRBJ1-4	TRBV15	CATSRSPAGTGLNEKLFF
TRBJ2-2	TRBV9	CASSAYRGTGELFF